Listed here are 23 T cell receptor beta chains from one sample, sequenced in a study of blood T cell repertoires in COVID-19. The assay was immunoSEQ multiplex PCR, and TCRdb's table has in-frame clones only and misses some. The table lists 200,000 to 250,000 clones, about 86% of them singletons. Sequencing input: peripheral blood. The source of these receptors is a man at least 80 years old with acute or convalescent COVID-19.

For the CDR3, the DNA is TGTGCCAGCAGTGATTTGTTAACCCGGGAAAAACTGTTTTTT. Encoded protein: CASSDLLTREKLFF. The chain combines TRBV6-1 with TRBJ1-4; no clear D. CDR1 is MNHNS and CDR2 is SASEGT in the germline V gene. Trimming shortened V by 3 bases and J by 8 bases, and 13 bases separated the two germline ends. This CDR3 comprises 14 residues.

This clone has a handful of counts. V and J are TRBV15 and TRBJ1-3, with 8 bases aligning to TRBD1. This CDR3 has 17 amino acids. V shed 5 bases and J 1 base; nucleotides not matched to a gene: 10. Germline values: CDR1 LNHNV, CDR2 YYDKDF (reference sequence). The CDR3 region is CATSLDRTGLSGNTIYF. DNA for the CDR3: TGTGCCACCAGCCTCGATAGGACAGGGCTTTCTGGAAACACCATATATTTT.

CDR3 coding DNA: TGTGCCAGCAGCTTAGCGGGTGGCGGGAGGGCCTCATCCGGGGAGCTGTTTTTT. Translating gives CASSLAGGGRASSGELFF. The chain has TRBV7-2 and TRBJ2-2; TRBD2 agrees at 9 bases. This CDR3 has 18 amino acids. With 0 bases clipped from V and 6 bases from J, the junction kept 11 bases outside the gene matches. Germline CDR1 SGHTA, CDR2 FQGNSA.

The chain couples TRBV7-9 to TRBJ2-5, with a tentative D call TRBD1 (5 bases). Trimming pared 1 base from V and 5 bases from J, leaving 14 bases between. Germline CDR1 SEHNR, CDR2 FQNEAQ (reference sequence). The CDR3 sequence is 15 residues long. The CDR3 region has the DNA TGTGCCAGCAGCTTAGATGGCCAGGGCAGGGAGACCCAGTACTTC. Encoded protein: CASSLDGQGRETQYF.

This clone came up a few times. The chain joins TRBV18 to TRBJ1-1, with D tentatively TRBD1 (6 bases). V was pared by 8 bases and J by 1 base, with 11 bases between. There are 13 residues in the CDR3. Looked up from germline, CDR1 is KGHSH and CDR2 is LQKENI. The CDR3 here is CASAPGQNTEAFF. CDR3 in DNA: TGTGCCAGCGCTCCGGGACAGAACACTGAAGCTTTCTTT.

The chain has TRBV7-8 and TRBJ2-1, with D tentatively TRBD2 (5 bases). The CDR3 sequence is 14 residues long. V was clipped by 0 bases and J by 12 bases, with 15 bases between them. CDR1 is SGHVS, CDR2 FQNEAQ, per germline. CDR3 nucleotide sequence: TGTGCCAGCAGCTTAGCCAGCAGTGAGGGTTGGCAGTTCTTC. It translates to CASSLASSEGWQFF.

The chain uses TRBV3-1 (or the pseudogene TRBV3-2) and TRBJ2-3; D is possibly TRBD2 (5 bases). Germline V CDR1 and CDR2: LGHDT, YNNKEL (reference sequence). This CDR3 has 13 amino acids. With 0 bases removed from V and 11 bases from J, the gap between germline ends came to 12 bases. CDR3 protein: CASSQDSGSRQYF. The CDR3 DNA reads as TGTGCCAGCAGCCAAGATTCGGGATCCAGGCAGTATTTT.

This sequence joins TRBV11-3 and TRBJ2-2; 8 positions match TRBD2. Looked up from germline, CDR1 is SGHNT and CDR2 is YENEEA. The V gene end was trimmed by 5 bases and the J gene end by 2 bases; junction bases not matched to a gene: 7. CDR3 length: 16 residues. CDR3 nucleotide sequence: TGTGCCAGCAGCGCGAGAGTAGCGGGAAACACCGGGGAGCTGTTTTTT. Translating gives CASSARVAGNTGELFF.

The rearrangement uses TRBV6-4 and TRBJ2-1, with no clear D. Germline assignment: CDR1 MRHNA and CDR2 SNTAGT. CDR3 size: 13 residues. Trimming pared 3 bases from V and 8 bases from J, leaving 11 bases between. The CDR3 reads CASSEELGDEQFF. The CDR3 region has the DNA TGTGCCAGCAGTGAAGAGTTGGGCGATGAGCAGTTCTTC.

This chain joins TRBV28 and TRBJ2-3; 8 bases line up with TRBD2. Germline trimming cut 2 bases from V and 4 bases from J; bases unmatched to any gene: 5. The CDR3 runs 15 residues. Germline assignment: CDR1 MDHEN and CDR2 SYDVKM. CDR3 loop: CASSLGGAGADTQYF. CDR3 bases: TGTGCCAGCAGTTTAGGGGGAGCGGGGGCAGATACGCAGTATTTT.

The chain joins TRBV11-3 to TRBJ1-2; D ambiguous. The V end lost 5 bases, the J end lost 4 bases, and 11 bases lay between the germline ends. Germline CDR1 reads SGHNT; CDR2 reads YENEEA. The CDR3 loop spans 13 amino acids. CDR3 sequence reads: CASSRLNFYGYTF. The CDR3 nucleotides are TGTGCCAGCAGCCGACTGAACTTCTATGGCTACACCTTC.

V and J are TRBV4-2 and TRBJ2-3; 9 nucleotides line up with TRBD2. CDR3 length: 15 residues. Losses at the gene ends were 1 base for V and 5 bases for J; bases not matched to a gene: 4. Germline CDR1 is LGHNA and CDR2 is YNFKEQ. The CDR3 spells CASSQVASGVDTQYF. The CDR3 DNA is TGTGCCAGCAGCCAAGTAGCTAGCGGGGTAGATACGCAGTATTTT.

This chain uses TRBV19 with TRBJ1-3; D perhaps matches TRBD1 (6 bases). Between the trimmed V and J ends, which lost 4 bases and 0 bases, there was a span of 13 bases. The CDR3 sequence is 16 residues long. CDR1 and CDR2 from the germline V gene are LNHDA and SQIVND (reference sequence). CDR3 DNA sequence: TGTGCCAGTAGTACTCCGACAGGCAACTCTGGAAACACCATATATTTT. This codes for CASSTPTGNSGNTIYF.

V and J are TRBV18 and TRBJ1-2, with a weak D call TRBD1 (5 bases). The CDR3 consists of 13 residues. Germline V lookup: CDR1 KGHSH, CDR2 LQKENI. The V gene lost 5 bases and the J gene lost 3 bases, with 10 bases spanning the gap. The CDR3 sequence: CASSVDSYYGYTF. The CDR3 DNA follows: TGTGCCAGCTCAGTCGACAGCTACTATGGCTACACCTTC. The variable domain in full, completed from reference TRBV18 and TRBJ1-2, reads NAGVMQNPRHLVRRRGQEARLRCSPMKGHSHVYWYRQLPEEGLKFMVYLQKENIIDESGMPKERFSAEFPKEGPSILRIQQVVRGDSAAYFCASSVDSYYGYTFGSGTRLTVV.

The rearrangement uses TRBV5-6 and TRBJ2-7; D ambiguous. The V end was cut by 6 bases, the J end by 2 bases, with 12 bases between. This CDR3 spans 13 amino acids. The germline gives CDR1 SGHDT, CDR2 YYEEEE. The CDR3: CASNYGRTYEQYF. The CDR3, as DNA: TGTGCCAGCAACTATGGCAGAACCTACGAGCAGTACTTC.

The chain has TRBV4-3 and TRBJ2-3, with D unclear. Trimming removed 2 bases from V and 0 bases from J, with 12 bases in between. Germline CDR1 and CDR2: LGHNA and YSLEER. This CDR3 has 16 residues. CDR3 sequence reads: CASSQRGRSSTDTQYF. Written as DNA, the CDR3 is TGCGCCAGCAGCCAACGTGGCAGGTCTAGCACAGATACGCAGTATTTT.

The V and J genes are TRBV29-1 and TRBJ2-1; 9 bases fit TRBD1. V was clipped by 7 bases and J by 7 bases; unmatched bases: 14. The germline V gene encodes CDR1 SQVTM and CDR2 ANQGSEA. There are 15 residues in the CDR3. CDR3 DNA: TGCAGCGGATCAGACGGGACAGGGAAAATGAATGAGCAGTTCTTC. Translated, it gives CSGSDGTGKMNEQFF.

The rearrangement joins TRBV5-1 to TRBJ2-7, with 7 bases identical to TRBD1. In germline, CDR1 is SGHRS, CDR2 YFSETQ. CDR3 length: 14 amino acids. With V trimmed by 0 bases and J by 8 bases, 8 bases remained unmatched. CDR3 sequence (DNA): TGCGCCAGCAGCTTGGGACAGGGTCTAATGAAGCAGTACTTC. Translating it yields CASSLGQGLMKQYF.

V usage is TRBV3-1 (or the pseudogene TRBV3-2) and J usage is TRBJ1-1, with a possible D match to TRBD1 (6 bases). Trimming cost V 1 base and J 8 bases, with 8 bases left between them. Looked up from germline, CDR1 is LGHDT and CDR2 is YNNKEL (reference sequence). The CDR3 covers 12 residues. The chain's CDR3 is CASSQAGTEAFF. As DNA, the CDR3 is TGTGCCAGCAGCCAAGCCGGGACAGAAGCTTTCTTT.

This clone showed up just a few times. The genes are TRBV27 and TRBJ2-7; D is undetermined. Germline V lookup: CDR1 MNHEY, CDR2 SMNVEV (reference sequence). V was pared by 4 bases and J by 0 bases, with 10 bases between. This CDR3 contains 14 residues. The CDR3 DNA is TGTGCCAGCAGTTGGCAGGTTAGCTCCTACGAGCAGTACTTC. It yields the protein CASSWQVSSYEQYF.

The chain employs TRBV19 and TRBJ2-5; weak D call: TRBD2 (5 bases). This CDR3 is built from 13 residues. Trimming pared 8 bases from V and 8 bases from J, leaving 18 bases between. CDR1 LNHDA and CDR2 SQIVND come from the germline V gene (reference sequence). CDR3 in amino acids: CASRSIARGTQYF. CDR3 nucleotides: TGTGCCAGTCGTAGTATAGCCCGGGGAACCCAGTACTTC.

The chain carries TRBV5-1 and TRBJ1-2, with D possibly TRBD1 on 6 matching bases. There are 15 residues in the CDR3. V was pared by 1 base and J by 3 bases, with 13 bases between. Per the germline V gene, CDR1 is SGHRS and CDR2 is YFSETQ. The CDR3 bases are TGCGCCAGCAGCTTGATACAGGGCGATTACTATGGCTACACCTTC. Translated, it gives CASSLIQGDYYGYTF.

The chain employs TRBV5-6 and TRBJ1-1; D is possibly TRBD1 (6 bases). Germline V lookup: CDR1 SGHDT, CDR2 YYEEEE. Trimming left V 5 bases short and J 1 base short, with 15 bases between. The CDR3 covers 15 residues. The DNA for the CDR3 is TGTGCCAGCAGGCTTATAGGGACACCGAACACTGAAGCTTTCTTT. It translates to CASRLIGTPNTEAFF. The whole variable domain, remainder taken from reference TRBV5-6 and TRBJ1-1, is DAGVTQSPTHLIKTRGQQVTLRCSPKSGHDTVSWYQQALGQGPQFIFQYYEEEERQRGNFPDRFSGHQFPNYSSELNVNALLLGDSALYLCASRLIGTPNTEAFFGQGTRLTVV.